The 21 T cell receptor beta chains reported below all come from one sample, sequenced in a study of blood T cell repertoires in COVID-19. TCRdb's copy holds only in-frame clones and misses some; the assay was immunoSEQ multiplex PCR. The sample carries under 250,000 clones, less than 85% recorded once. The sample consisted of peripheral blood. These receptors all stem from a woman between 65 and 79 years old with active or convalescent COVID-19.

A few counts support this clone. The chain employs TRBV2 and TRBJ1-2; TRBD1 might be the D (5 bases). The V end lost 8 bases, the J end lost 4 bases, and 8 bases lay between the germline ends. CDR3 size: 11 residues. The germline CDR1 and CDR2 sequences are SNHLY and FYNNEI. CDR3 sequence: CASGAVYGYTF. CDR3 in DNA: TGTGCCAGCGGGGCAGTCTATGGCTACACCTTC. Looking up the rest from reference TRBV2 and TRBJ1-2 gives the full variable domain: EPEVTQTPSHQVTQMGQEVILRCVPISNHLYFYWYRQILGQKVEFLVSFYNNEISEKSEIFDDQFSVERPDGSNFTLKIRSTKLEDSAMYFCASGAVYGYTFGSGTRLTVV.

This clone was seen a handful of times. The rearrangement uses TRBV11-2 and TRBJ1-1; no clear D. CDR3 size: 13 residues. Trimming took off 0 bases at V and 1 base at J, with 3 bases between the two ends. Germline-derived CDR1 and CDR2 are SGHAT and FQNNGV. The CDR3 DNA follows: TGTGCCAGCAGCTTAGATCGGAACACTGAAGCTTTCTTT. Its protein is CASSLDRNTEAFF.

The rearrangement links TRBV5-5 to TRBJ2-7; D remains ambiguous. V was pared by 3 bases and J by 0 bases, with 4 bases between. This CDR3 spans 12 amino acids. CDR1 SGHKS and CDR2 YYEKEE come from the germline V gene (reference sequence). This chain's CDR3 is CASSSGSYEQYF. The CDR3 DNA is TGTGCCAGCAGCTCGGGCTCCTACGAGCAGTACTTC.

This chain uses TRBV11-2 with TRBJ2-1; D unclear. Germline CDR1 and CDR2: SGHAT and FQNNGV. The CDR3 sequence is 17 residues long. Deletions cut 3 bases from V and 4 bases from J, with 19 bases between. The CDR3: CASSFSKNSLFYNEQFF. The CDR3 DNA is TGTGCCAGCAGCTTCAGTAAAAACAGCCTCTTTTACAATGAGCAGTTCTTC.

The CDR3 reads CASSTPGQGEYSNQPQHF. For the CDR3, the DNA is TGTGCCAGCAGTACGCCGGGACAGGGAGAATATAGCAATCAGCCCCAGCATTTT. The chain is built from TRBV28 and TRBJ1-5, with 9 bases identical to TRBD1. V was clipped by 5 bases and J by 0 bases; unmatched bases: 11. CDR1 MDHEN and CDR2 SYDVKM come from the germline V gene. CDR3 length equals 18 residues.

V gene TRBV6-6 combines with J gene TRBJ2-6, with D possibly TRBD2 on 6 matching bases. The CDR3 has 18 residues. Germline V lookup: CDR1 MNHNY, CDR2 SVGAGI (reference sequence). V was pared by 5 bases and J by 1 base, with 18 bases between. CDR3: CASSLHLGGVSGANVLTF. CDR3 DNA: TGTGCCAGCAGTCTCCACCTGGGAGGAGTATCTGGGGCCAACGTCCTGACTTTC.

The chain links TRBV30 to TRBJ1-5; 9 nucleotides agree with TRBD1. This CDR3 spans 15 amino acids. The V segment lost 1 base and the J segment 7 bases; nucleotides outside the gene matches: 8. From germline, CDR1 is GTSNPN and CDR2 SVGIG (reference sequence). The CDR3, as DNA: TGTGCCTGGAGTGGAGCGGGACAGGGAACCCAGCCCCAGCATTTT. This codes for CAWSGAGQGTQPQHF.

The rearrangement links TRBV27 to TRBJ2-2; possible D gene TRBD1, 6 bases. Germline CDR1 is MNHEY and CDR2 is SMNVEV (reference sequence). V lost 5 bases, J lost 5 bases, and 18 bases lay in between. The CDR3 contains 16 residues. CDR3 sequence reads: CASSNPTGLGTGELFF. The DNA for the CDR3 is TGTGCCAGCAGTAACCCAACAGGGCTCGGGACCGGGGAGCTGTTTTTT.

This chain joins TRBV29-1 and TRBJ2-1, with TRBD2 identical over 13 bases. The V and J ends lost 7 bases and 1 base, in that order; junction bases with no gene match: 7. The CDR3 sequence is 16 residues long. In germline, CDR1 is SQVTM, CDR2 ANQGSEA. This chain's CDR3 is CSDLGLAGASYNEQFF. The CDR3 nucleotides read TGCAGCGACCTAGGACTAGCGGGGGCGTCCTACAATGAGCAGTTCTTC.

The rearrangement links TRBV5-4 to TRBJ1-2; 7 nucleotides align to TRBD1. CDR3 size: 12 residues. From germline, CDR1 is SGHNT and CDR2 YYREEE (reference sequence). The trim removed 4 bases at V and 4 bases at J, leaving 1 base unmatched. The CDR3 DNA is TGTGCCAGCAGCGGGGACAGCTATGGCTACACCTTC. Amino acids: CASSGDSYGYTF.

The chain combines TRBV18 with TRBJ2-7; TRBD2 matches at 13 bases. The trim removed 3 bases at V and 6 bases at J, leaving 5 bases unmatched. Looked up from germline, CDR1 is KGHSH and CDR2 is LQKENI. The CDR3 is made up of 15 amino acids. CDR3 residues: CASSPPTSGRREQYF. CDR3 DNA: TGTGCCAGCTCACCTCCGACTAGCGGGAGGCGCGAGCAGTACTTC.

This chain links TRBV28 with TRBJ1-1; D is unclear. V shed 8 bases and J shed 3 bases, with 10 bases lying between them. CDR1 MDHEN and CDR2 SYDVKM come from the germline V gene. The CDR3 spans 12 residues. CDR3 sequence (DNA): TGTGCCAGCGCCCTGGGCTACACTGAAGCTTTCTTT. Encoded protein: CASALGYTEAFF.

This chain joins TRBV23-1 and TRBJ2-2, with a weak D call TRBD2 (7 bases). TRBV23-1 is recorded as an ORF, its role being uncertain. Trimming pared 4 bases from V and 1 base from J, leaving 19 bases between. The CDR3 sequence is 18 residues long. This chain's CDR3 is CASSPRVGGGQNTGELFF. The CDR3 coding sequence is TGCGCCAGCAGTCCTCGGGTGGGCGGGGGACAGAACACCGGGGAGCTGTTTTTT.

The rearrangement joins TRBV29-1 to TRBJ1-2; D might be TRBD1 (6 bases). CDR1 is SQVTM and CDR2 is ANQGSEA in the germline V gene. The CDR3 has 12 amino acids. Trimming removed 7 bases at V and 3 bases at J, with 12 bases between. As DNA, the CDR3 is TGCAGCGCTCAGAAGGGGGACTATGGCTACACCTTC. It codes for CSAQKGDYGYTF.

This clone came up once. The V and J genes are TRBV2 and TRBJ1-2; no firm D call. Germline V lookup: CDR1 SNHLY, CDR2 FYNNEI. The CDR3 has 13 residues. Trimming cost V 1 base and J 3 bases, with 6 bases left between them. The CDR3 loop is CASSEEAHYGYTF. CDR3 nucleotide sequence: TGTGCCAGCAGTGAAGAAGCGCACTATGGCTACACCTTC.

This sequence joins TRBV29-1 and TRBJ2-3; TRBD2 might be the D (5 bases). Germline CDR1 SQVTM, CDR2 ANQGSEA. This CDR3 comprises 12 residues. Trimming cost V 6 bases and J 4 bases, with 11 bases left between them. The CDR3, as DNA: TGCAGCGTGAAAAGCGGAGCAGATACGCAGTATTTT. This sequence encodes CSVKSGADTQYF.

This clone was recorded only once. V and J are TRBV12-3 or TRBV12-4 and TRBJ1-3, with no clear D. The CDR3 totals 13 residues. The V end lost 8 bases, the J end lost 6 bases, and 14 bases lay between the germline ends. CDR3 residues: CASGLGFLNTIYF. CDR3 coding DNA: TGTGCCAGCGGGCTTGGGTTCCTAAACACCATATATTTT.

The chain couples TRBV3-1 (or the pseudogene TRBV3-2) to TRBJ1-3; D may be TRBD1 (5 bases). With 1 base removed from V and 0 bases from J, the gap between germline ends came to 16 bases. The CDR3 is made up of 18 amino acids. CDR1 LGHDT and CDR2 YNNKEL come from the germline V gene (reference sequence). CDR3 in DNA: TGTGCCAGCAGCCAAGGTGTAGGGGTGGGAAACTCTGGAAACACCATATATTTT. Its protein is CASSQGVGVGNSGNTIYF.

The chain employs TRBV5-1 and TRBJ2-3; unclear D gene. Germline assignment: CDR1 SGHRS and CDR2 YFSETQ. Trimming took off 4 bases at V and 2 bases at J, with 11 bases between the two ends. The CDR3 covers 14 residues. The CDR3 protein is CASSPQAPTDTQYF. The CDR3 DNA follows: TGCGCCAGCAGCCCTCAGGCCCCCACAGATACGCAGTATTTT.

This clone was detected a few times. Other DNA variants within this sample encode the same CDR3. The chain has TRBV19 and TRBJ2-6; D remains ambiguous. The V and J ends lost 5 bases and 0 bases respectively, with 5 bases between them. The CDR3 totals 14 residues. The germline gives CDR1 LNHDA, CDR2 SQIVND (reference sequence). The DNA for the CDR3 is TGTGCCAGTAGTGGCAGCTCTGGGGCCAACGTCCTGACTTTC. It encodes CASSGSSGANVLTF.

The chain carries TRBV3-1 (or the pseudogene TRBV3-2) and TRBJ1-4; D gene ambiguous. Germline V gives CDR1 LGHDT, CDR2 YNNKEL (reference sequence). The ends were cut back, 4 bases at V and 0 bases at J, with 9 bases in the middle. This CDR3 has 15 residues. The CDR3 bases are TGTGCCAGCAGCCCAAACAGTGCAACTAATGAAAAACTGTTTTTT. Amino acids: CASSPNSATNEKLFF.